This T cell receptor beta chain is from a study of blood T cell repertoires in COVID-19. This clone was observed a few times. Membership in each cohort depended on participant-reported clinical history. The study counted Cohort 3 donors as recovered given two negative PCRs, clearance, or symptom resolution. Produced via immunoSEQ multiplex PCR; TCRdb's table is partial and in-frame only. The table has about 250,000 clones, 70% to 90% seen once; the top ten hold under 2%. This CDR3 contains 13 residues. V trimming: 6 bases; J trimming: 5 bases; junction bases outside the gene matches: 6. Germline V gene sequence: CDR1 SGHTA, CDR2 FQGNSA.

The sequence was obtained from a man aged 40-50 years who had recovered from COVID-19. The sample was PBMCs or T cells enriched from blood (not recorded which). The chain recombines TRBV7-2 with TRBJ1-1; the match to TRBD1 covers 7 bases. CDR3 in DNA: TGTGCCAGCAGTTCGGGACAGCGAACTGAAGCTTTCTTT. Amino acid sequence: CASSSGQRTEAFF.